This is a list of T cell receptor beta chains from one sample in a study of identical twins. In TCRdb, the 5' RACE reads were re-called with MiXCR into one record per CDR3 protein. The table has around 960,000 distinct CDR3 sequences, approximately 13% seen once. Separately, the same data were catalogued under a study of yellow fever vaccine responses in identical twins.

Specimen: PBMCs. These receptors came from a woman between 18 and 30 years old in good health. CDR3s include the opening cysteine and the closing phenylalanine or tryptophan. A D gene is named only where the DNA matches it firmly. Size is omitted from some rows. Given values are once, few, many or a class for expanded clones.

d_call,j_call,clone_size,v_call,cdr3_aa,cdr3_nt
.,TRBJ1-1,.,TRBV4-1,CASSQRIRWDTEAFF,TGCGCCAGCAGCCAACGAATTCGATGGGACACTGAAGCTTTCTTT
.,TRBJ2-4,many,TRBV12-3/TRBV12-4,CASARIAKNIQYF,TGTGCCAGCGCTAGAATAGCCAAAAACATTCAGTACTTC
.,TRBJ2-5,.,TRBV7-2,CASSLTATQETQYF,TGTGCCAGCAGCCTGACAGCGACGCAAGAGACCCAGTACTTC
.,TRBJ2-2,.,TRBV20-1,CSATRAGRNTGELFF,TGCAGTGCTACGCGTGCCGGTAGGAACACCGGGGAGCTGTTTTTT
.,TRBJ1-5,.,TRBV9,CASSANGQRNQPQHF,TGTGCCAGCAGCGCAAACGGACAGCGCAATCAGCCCCAGCATTTT
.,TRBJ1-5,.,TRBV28,CASRRGGKGGKSQPQHF,TGTGCCAGCAGACGAGGGGGGAAAGGGGGAAAATCTCAGCCCCAGCATTTT
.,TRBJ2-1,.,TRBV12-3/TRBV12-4,CASSFIPYNEQFF,TGTGCCAGCAGTTTTATACCCTACAATGAGCAGTTCTTC
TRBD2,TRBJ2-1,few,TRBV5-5,CASSFTLLAGNEQFF,TGTGCCAGCAGCTTTACTCTACTAGCGGGAAATGAGCAGTTCTTC
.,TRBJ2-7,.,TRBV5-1,CASSLEAGPQSHEQYF,TGCGCCAGCAGCTTGGAAGCCGGTCCCCAGAGTCACGAGCAGTACTTC
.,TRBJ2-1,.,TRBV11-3,CASSLRDGNNEQFF,TGTGCCAGCAGCTTACGGGACGGTAACAATGAGCAGTTCTTC
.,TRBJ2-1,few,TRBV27,CASTLTAALVYNEQFF,TGTGCCAGCACCCTTACAGCGGCCCTGGTCTACAATGAGCAGTTCTTC
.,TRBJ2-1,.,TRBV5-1,CASTSQVDEQFF,TGCGCCAGCACCTCCCAAGTGGACGAGCAGTTCTTC
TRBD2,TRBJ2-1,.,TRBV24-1,CATSDPAGGEHQFF,TGTGCCACCAGTGACCCCGCGGGAGGGGAGCACCAGTTCTTC
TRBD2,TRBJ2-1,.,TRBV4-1,CASSPTGAGLIYNEQFF,TGCGCCAGCAGCCCCACGGGAGCGGGATTGATCTACAATGAGCAGTTCTTC
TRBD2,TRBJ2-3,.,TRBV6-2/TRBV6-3,CASSYSISSGPDTQYF,TGTGCCAGCAGTTACTCGATTTCTAGCGGTCCAGATACGCAGTATTTT
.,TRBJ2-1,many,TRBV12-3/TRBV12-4,CASSRDYNEQFF,TGTGCCAGCAGCCGGGACTACAATGAGCAGTTCTTC
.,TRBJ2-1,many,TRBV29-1,CSVEGGFSYNEQFF,TGCAGCGTTGAAGGAGGATTTTCCTACAATGAGCAGTTCTTC
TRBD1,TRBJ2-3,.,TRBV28,CASSRLTGGAGTDTQYF,TGTGCCAGCAGTCGCCTAACAGGGGGCGCGGGCACAGATACGCAGTATTTT
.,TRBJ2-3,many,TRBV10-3,CAILREATDTQYF,TGTGCCATCCTACGGGAAGCAACAGATACGCAGTATTTT
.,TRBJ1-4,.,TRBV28,CASGRNAEKLFF,TGTGCCAGCGGCCGGAACGCTGAAAAACTGTTTTTT
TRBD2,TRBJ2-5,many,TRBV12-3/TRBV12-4,CASSSRGGQETQYF,TGTGCCAGCAGTTCTCGCGGGGGGCAAGAGACCCAGTACTTC
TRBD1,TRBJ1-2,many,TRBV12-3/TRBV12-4,CASSPAGTANYGYTF,TGTGCCAGCAGTCCCGCCGGGACAGCTAACTATGGCTACACCTTC
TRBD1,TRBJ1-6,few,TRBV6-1,CASSGQGELYNSPLHF,TGTGCCAGCAGTGGACAGGGGGAACTATATAATTCACCCCTCCACTTT
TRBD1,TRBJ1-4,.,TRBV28,CASSETGPTNEKLFF,TGTGCCAGCAGTGAGACAGGGCCAACTAATGAAAAACTGTTTTTT
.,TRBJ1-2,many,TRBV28,CASSSRASGLRVYGYTF,TGTGCCAGCAGTTCACGAGCCTCGGGACTCCGTGTTTATGGCTACACCTTC
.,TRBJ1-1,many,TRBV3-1,CASSQDSWADTEAFF,TGTGCCAGCAGCCAAGATAGTTGGGCGGACACTGAAGCTTTCTTT
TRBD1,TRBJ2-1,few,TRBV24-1,CATSDLPGGQGDHEQFF,TGTGCCACCAGTGATCTGCCAGGGGGACAGGGGGATCATGAGCAGTTCTTC
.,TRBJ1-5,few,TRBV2,CASREGDLSNQPQHF,TGTGCCAGCAGAGAGGGCGACCTTAGCAATCAGCCCCAGCATTTT
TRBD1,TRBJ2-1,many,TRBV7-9,CASSRDRGLYNEQFF,TGTGCCAGCAGCCGAGACAGGGGGCTGTACAATGAGCAGTTCTTC
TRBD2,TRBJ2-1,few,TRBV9,CASSVAGGSTYNEQFF,TGTGCCAGCAGCGTAGCAGGCGGGAGTACCTACAATGAGCAGTTCTTC
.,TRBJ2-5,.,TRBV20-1,CSARDLGLTVGQETQYF,TGCAGTGCTAGAGATCTTGGGCTAACAGTTGGCCAAGAGACCCAGTACTTC
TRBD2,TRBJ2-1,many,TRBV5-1,CASSLKPGTSGTNEQFF,TGCGCCAGCAGCTTGAAACCCGGGACTAGCGGAACCAATGAGCAGTTCTTC
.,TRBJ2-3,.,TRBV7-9,CASSLGIAPDTQYF,TGTGCCAGCAGCTTAGGAATAGCACCAGATACGCAGTATTTT
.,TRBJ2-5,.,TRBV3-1,CASSLWESETQYF,TGTGCCAGCAGCCTATGGGAGTCGGAGACCCAGTACTTC
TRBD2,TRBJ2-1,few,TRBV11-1,CASSLIELARSGNEQFF,TGTGCCAGCAGCTTAATCGAACTAGCGAGGAGTGGCAATGAGCAGTTCTTC
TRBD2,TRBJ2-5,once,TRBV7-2,CASSLGSLDSGGGKTQYF,TGTGCCAGCAGCTTAGGCTCGCTTGACTCGGGAGGCGGGAAGACCCAGTACTTC
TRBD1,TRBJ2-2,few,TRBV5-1,CASSMPGTGMTGELFF,TGCGCCAGCAGCATGCCCGGGACAGGGATGACCGGGGAGCTGTTTTTT
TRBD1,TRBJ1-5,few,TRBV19,CASSPSPRQGRNQPQHF,TGTGCCAGTAGTCCTTCGCCTAGACAGGGCCGTAATCAGCCCCAGCATTTT
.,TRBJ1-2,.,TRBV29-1,CSVERGQAYGYTF,TGCAGCGTTGAACGGGGGCAGGCCTATGGCTACACCTTC
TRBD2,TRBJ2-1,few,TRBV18,CASSHTSGEQFF,TGTGCCAGCTCACATACTAGCGGTGAGCAGTTCTTC
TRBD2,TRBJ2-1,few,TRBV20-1,CSATILAGGNEQFF,TGCAGTGCTACAATACTAGCGGGAGGCAATGAGCAGTTCTTC
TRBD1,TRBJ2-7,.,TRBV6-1,CASTRDRVSYEQYF,TGTGCCAGCACCAGGGACAGGGTCTCCTACGAGCAGTACTTC
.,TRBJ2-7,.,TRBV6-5,CASSYSIVRTRVYEQYF,TGTGCCAGCAGTTACTCGATAGTCCGGACAAGAGTGTACGAGCAGTACTTC